The T cell receptor beta chain under discussion was sequenced for a study of Graves' ophthalmopathy and Graves' hyperthyroidism. About this clonotype: Its cognate antigen is unknown. The CDR3 does not end in the conserved phenylalanine or tryptophan, so this is likely a read error.

Study conclusions and caveats: The 13-signature model separated ophthalmopathy from stable hyperthyroidism at around 86% sensitivity and roughly 80% specificity.

The CDR3 spans 14 residues. Clinical symptoms, serum thyroxine, TRAb, thyroid ultrasound and orbital computed tomography formed the basis of diagnosis. PBMCs had their origin in fresh peripheral blood (approximately 10 ml). Using RNA transcripts, the TCR beta CDR3 regions were amplified. HTBI primers served in a first-round RT-PCR, which a second-round multiplex PCR followed. TCRdb independently ran MiXCR on the multiplex PCR reads; one entry per CDR3 protein. The data show approximately 410,000 distinct CDR3 sequences, with just over 15% seen just once and 5.5% to 8% held by the top ten. This sequence originates from a woman aged 18-30 years with stable Graves' hyperthyroidism. This chain uses TRBV12-3 or TRBV12-4 with TRBJ2-5, with a possible D match to TRBD2 (6 bases). The sequencing sample was made of peripheral blood. For the CDR3, the DNA is TGTGCCAGCAGTCGGGACGGGGGTCAAGAGTCCCAGTACTAC. It is translated as CASSRDGGQESQYY.